There are a few counts of the clone carrying this T cell receptor (beta chain). Antigen specificity is unknown. CDR1 is SNHLY and CDR2 is FYNNEI in the germline V gene. The CDR3 loop spans 14 amino acids. The trim removed 4 bases at V and 4 bases at J, leaving 6 bases unmatched. The data were obtained in a study of beta chain features in type 1 diabetes. General study points: Individuals with type 1 diabetes displayed fewer insertions and more deletions at VDJ junctions.

What was sequenced were expressed TCRB transcripts, since all of the isolated RNA had been reverse transcribed. Sequencing was performed with immunoSEQ multiplex PCR; in TCRdb, only in-frame clones are kept and a portion is missing. The sample yields around 290,000 clones, 7.5% to 9.5% seen once. The TCR originated in a woman aged 18-35 years in good health. Sequenced input: central memory CD4+ T cells from blood. The chain joins TRBV2 to TRBJ1-2; 7 bases align to TRBD1. For the CDR3, the DNA is TGTGCCAGCAGTGGGGACAGTCCCACCTATGGCTACACCTTC. It translates to CASSGDSPTYGYTF.